One and the same sample provided the 5 T cell receptor beta chains below, sequenced in a study of CD8 T cells in ankylosing spondylitis (dated by TCRdb to about 2017). Library construction relied on 5' RACE. The data were produced on an Illumina HiSeq 2500. Starting from the raw public reads, TCRdb applied fastp trimming at Q25, assembled clones with MiXCR and retained in-frame beta chains. Rows merge per CDR3 protein into single entries with the most common DNA and genes. In this sample the table shows 250,000 or so distinct CDR3 sequences, 24% of which occur a single time. In total, the top ten clones hold around 0.58% of the sample. The sample comprised blood, either unsorted or a sorted T cell fraction (not recorded which). The receptor set was obtained from a male donor with ankylosing spondylitis or in good health (not recorded which).

The J gene is TRBJ2-5, the V gene TRBV11-2; possible D gene TRBD2, 5 bases. Germline V lookup: CDR1 SGHAT, CDR2 FQNNGV. Trimming took off 6 bases at V and 0 bases at J, with 17 bases between the two ends. The CDR3 spans 16 residues. The CDR3, as DNA: TGTGCCAGCAGGGAGGACCTTACCAAGTACCAAGAGACCCAGTACTTC. It specifies CASREDLTKYQETQYF.

This clonotype was seen ten or more times. The chain links TRBV4-2 to TRBJ2-7, with a tentative D call TRBD2 (6 bases). There are 17 residues in the CDR3. V lost 1 base and J 2 bases, leaving 18 bases between the germline ends. CDR1 is LGHNA, CDR2 YNFKEQ, per germline. In DNA form, the CDR3 reads TGTGCCAGCAGCCAAGGTTGGGGAGGCAGACCTACCTACGAGCAGTACTTC. Translating gives CASSQGWGGRPTYEQYF.

Worth noting for this clonotype: A single base separates this from a much larger clone, so it may be a read error. The chain uses TRBV10-2 and TRBJ2-1; 7 bases are a match to TRBD2. The CDR3 extends over 15 amino acids. Per germline, CDR1 WSHSY and CDR2 SAAADI. The CDR3 coding sequence is TGCACCAGCTGGGGGGGGGAGCTCGGGTACAATGAGCAGTTCTTC. It encodes CTSWGGELGYNEQFF.

The V and J genes are TRBV29-1 and TRBJ2-5; TRBD2 matches 7 bases. There are 12 residues in the CDR3. V was clipped by 8 bases and J by 1 base; unmatched bases: 4. The germline gives CDR1 SQVTM, CDR2 ANQGSEA. Written as DNA, the CDR3 is TGCAGCTTCACGGGGGGCCAAGAGACCCAGTACTTC. Translating gives CSFTGGQETQYF.

This clonotype was observed many times. CDR3 sequence: CSARAHSPNEQFF. The CDR3 nucleotides read TGCAGTGCTAGAGCGCACAGCCCGAATGAGCAGTTCTTC. The chain couples TRBV20-1 to TRBJ2-1; no firm D call. The germline V gene has CDR1 DFQATT and CDR2 SNEGSKA (reference sequence). The CDR3 is 13 residues long. Trimming pared 1 base from V and 7 bases from J, leaving 11 bases between.